Following are 26 T cell receptor beta chains from one sample sequenced in a study of T cells in Graves' hyperthyroidism and ophthalmopathy. The TCR beta CDR3 regions underwent amplification using RNA transcripts as the source. An initial round of RT-PCR targeting the TCR CDR3 relied on the HTBI primer set. Using its own MiXCR run on the multiplex PCR reads, TCRdb lists one record per CDR3 protein. The sample has under 350,000 distinct CDR3 sequences, roughly 18% seen once. The specimen sequenced was blood. The receptors come from a woman aged 45-65 years with Graves' hyperthyroidism.

The chain links TRBV7-2 to TRBJ2-3, with D tentatively TRBD2 (7 bases). The CDR3 has 17 residues. Germline values: CDR1 SGHTA, CDR2 FQGNSA. V shed 6 bases and J shed 4 bases, with 23 bases lying between them. The CDR3 loop reads CASRPTLRGGWADTQYF. The DNA of the CDR3 is TGTGCCAGCAGACCGACGTTGAGGGGGGGGTGGGCAGATACGCAGTATTTT. The entire variable domain, with the rest obtained from reference TRBV7-2 and TRBJ2-3, is as follows: GAGVSQSPSNKVTEKGKDVELRCDPISGHTALYWYRQSLGQGLEFLIYFQGNSAPDKSGLPSDRFSAERTGGSVSTLTIQRTQQEDSAVYLCASRPTLRGGWADTQYFGPGTRLTVL.

The V gene is TRBV6-1, the J gene TRBJ1-3; D is unclear. Germline V lookup: CDR1 MNHNS, CDR2 SASEGT. The CDR3 covers 13 residues. V gave up 6 bases and J gave up 1 base, with 7 bases separating them. CDR3 bases: TGTGCCAGCAGCGCAGGTTCTGGAAACACCATATATTTT. Its protein is CASSAGSGNTIYF.

In this sample, this clonotype turned up many times. V is TRBV7-6 and J is TRBJ1-2, with no clear D. The germline V gene has CDR1 SGHVS and CDR2 FNYEAQ. This CDR3 has 13 amino acids. Between the trimmed V and J ends, which lost 5 bases and 0 bases, there was a span of 7 bases. The CDR3 region has the DNA TGTGCCAGCAGCCCACAGCCTAACTATGGCTACACCTTC. Amino acid sequence: CASSPQPNYGYTF. Filled out from reference TRBV7-6 and TRBJ1-2, the complete variable domain reads GAGVSQSPRYKVTKRGQDVALRCDPISGHVSLYWYRQALGQGPEFLTYFNYEAQQDKSGLPNDRFSAERPEGSISTLTIQRTEQRDSAMYRCASSPQPNYGYTFGSGTRLTVV.

This clonotype occurred a few times. The chain combines TRBV5-1 with TRBJ2-5, with 7 bases fitting TRBD2. The CDR3 loop spans 15 amino acids. V trimming: 4 bases; J trimming: 4 bases; junction bases outside the gene matches: 10. Germline V lookup: CDR1 SGHRS, CDR2 YFSETQ. The DNA of the CDR3 is TGCGCCAGCAGCCCCGCCGCCAGGGAGGGAGAGACCCAGTACTTC. It codes for CASSPAAREGETQYF.

The table lists this clonotype with many counts. V usage is TRBV2 and J usage is TRBJ1-4, with 12 bases lining up with TRBD1. Germline CDR1 reads SNHLY; CDR2 reads FYNNEI. The CDR3 has 14 amino acids. Trimming took 3 bases from V and 8 from J; bases not matched to a gene: 1. DNA of the CDR3: TGTGCCAGCAGTGAGGGGACAGGGGGCGAAAAACTGTTTTTT. It codes for CASSEGTGGEKLFF.

This clonotype was seen ten or more times. V usage is TRBV5-1 and J usage is TRBJ2-3, with D possibly matching TRBD2 (5 bases). V lost 1 base, J lost 0 bases, and 9 bases lay in between. Germline V gives CDR1 SGHRS, CDR2 YFSETQ. CDR3 length: 15 residues. The CDR3 sequence: CASSLTADSTDTQYF. In nucleotides, the CDR3 is TGCGCCAGCAGCTTGACAGCGGATAGCACAGATACGCAGTATTTT.

Many counts were recorded for this clonotype. The chain employs TRBV12-3 or TRBV12-4 and TRBJ2-7, with 11 bases lining up with TRBD2. With 6 bases clipped from V and 3 bases from J, the junction kept 4 bases outside the gene matches. This CDR3 comprises 14 residues. The CDR3 DNA reads TGTGCCAGCAGAAAAACTAGCGGGGGCTACGAGCAGTACTTC. Protein product: CASRKTSGGYEQYF.

The table lists this clonotype with many counts. The rearrangement uses TRBV5-1 and TRBJ2-5; 7 nucleotides align to TRBD2. CDR3 length: 15 residues. J was trimmed by 4 bases and V by 1 base; bases with no gene match: 7. Germline V gene data show CDR1 as SGHRS and CDR2 as YFSETQ. The CDR3: CASSLQRDLGETQYF. The CDR3 DNA sequence: TGCGCCAGCAGCTTGCAGCGGGATCTGGGAGAGACCCAGTACTTC.

This clonotype showed up many times. The V call is TRBV30, the J call TRBJ2-2; 8 bases align to TRBD2. V lost 2 bases to trimming and J lost 5 bases; unmatched junction nucleotides: 4. The CDR3 is 14 residues long. CDR1 and CDR2 (germline): GTSNPN, SVGIG (reference sequence). This CDR3 reads CAWSKRGRTGELFF. The CDR3 nucleotides are TGTGCCTGGAGTAAGCGGGGGAGGACCGGGGAGCTGTTTTTT.

Many counts were recorded for this clonotype. This may stem from a read error, because a much larger clone lies one nucleotide away. The rearrangement uses TRBV18 and TRBJ2-1; a weak D match, TRBD2 (5 bases). CDR1 KGHSH and CDR2 LQKENI come from the germline V gene. Trimming removed 2 bases at V and 3 bases at J, with 11 bases between. CDR3 size: 15 residues. This CDR3 reads CASSPGGEDYNEQFF. The CDR3 nucleotides are TGTGCCAGCTCACCAGGAGGAGAGGACTACAATGAGCAGTTCTTC.

CDR3 DNA sequence: TGCAGCGTTGCCCGGACTAGCGAGAGGGGTGAGCAGTTCTTC. Translated, it gives CSVARTSERGEQFF. This chain connects TRBV29-1 to TRBJ2-1; 9 positions agree with TRBD2. This CDR3 is built from 14 residues. The germline CDR1 and CDR2 sequences are SQVTM and ANQGSEA. With 4 bases clipped from V and 9 bases from J, the junction kept 10 bases outside the gene matches.

This clonotype was recorded a few times. The J gene is TRBJ2-2, the V gene TRBV5-1, with TRBD1 matching over 10 bases. The trim removed 4 bases at V and 6 bases at J, leaving 3 bases unmatched. This CDR3 has 14 residues. Germline V lookup: CDR1 SGHRS, CDR2 YFSETQ. The CDR3 DNA reads as TGCGCCAGCAGCGAAGGGACAGGGGCCGGGGAGCTGTTTTTT. Translated: CASSEGTGAGELFF. Full variable domain (outside the CDR3, taken from reference TRBV5-1 and TRBJ2-2): KAGVTQTPRYLIKTRGQQVTLSCSPISGHRSVSWYQQTPGQGLQFLFEYFSETQRNKGNFPGRFSGRQFSNSRSEMNVSTLELGDSALYLCASSEGTGAGELFFGEGSRLTVL.

This chain links TRBV5-1 with TRBJ1-2; no clear D gene. V lost 3 bases, J lost 4 bases, and 13 bases lay in between. From germline, CDR1 is SGHRS and CDR2 YFSETQ. The CDR3 length is 14 residues. In DNA form, the CDR3 reads TGCGCCAGCAGCTACGAGAGGGCCTCCTATGGCTACACCTTC. Its translation: CASSYERASYGYTF.

This clonotype was found a few times. V and J are TRBV29-1 and TRBJ1-2; D unclear. V gave up 1 base and J gave up 8 bases, with 11 bases separating them. Germline-derived CDR1 and CDR2 are SQVTM and ANQGSEA. The length of the CDR3 is 12 residues. CDR3 DNA sequence: TGCAGCGTTGAAGGTGGAGGTATGGGCTACACCTTC. Translating it yields CSVEGGGMGYTF.

This clonotype was seen repeatedly, ten times or more. V is TRBV3-1 and J is TRBJ1-1, with TRBD1 as a possible D gene (5 bases). Trimming removed 1 base at V and 6 bases at J, with 12 bases between. The CDR3 runs to 14 residues. CDR1 LGHDT and CDR2 YNNKEL come from the germline V gene (reference sequence). The CDR3 region has the DNA TGTGCCAGCAGCCAAGGGGGCGGGGGGGCTGAAGCTTTCTTT. Translating gives CASSQGGGGAEAFF.

The V and J genes are TRBV3-1 and TRBJ1-1; D not resolved. This CDR3 has 13 residues. Germline-derived CDR1 and CDR2 are LGHDT and YNNKEL (reference sequence). V was shortened by 4 bases and J by 1 base, with 7 bases between the two germline ends. The CDR3 reads CASSRSENTEAFF. The DNA for the CDR3 is TGTGCCAGCAGCCGCTCTGAGAACACTGAAGCTTTCTTT.

This clonotype came up a few times. The V call is TRBV2, the J call TRBJ2-1, with D perhaps TRBD1 (6 bases). The CDR3 length is 14 residues. The V gene lost 5 bases and the J gene lost 6 bases, with 14 bases spanning the gap. The germline gives CDR1 SNHLY, CDR2 FYNNEI. The CDR3 loop reads CASSIQGWGNEQFF. In DNA form, the CDR3 reads TGTGCCAGCAGTATACAGGGCTGGGGCAATGAGCAGTTCTTC.

V gene TRBV12-3 or TRBV12-4 combines with J gene TRBJ2-7; D call uncertain. Trimming took off 7 bases at V and 0 bases at J, with 13 bases between the two ends. This CDR3 contains 14 residues. The DNA of the CDR3 is TGTGCCAGCACCCCTTCGCCGGGCTCCTACGAGCAGTACTTC. This sequence encodes CASTPSPGSYEQYF.

The CDR3 is CAISPQGAANTGELFF. CDR3 coding DNA: TGTGCCATCAGTCCACAGGGGGCCGCGAACACCGGGGAGCTGTTTTTT. The rearrangement links TRBV10-3 to TRBJ2-2; TRBD1 agrees at 9 bases. Germline loops: CDR1 ENHRY, CDR2 SYGVKD. The CDR3 runs 16 residues. The junction had 4 bases not matched to a gene; V was cut back by 5 bases and J by 0 bases.

In this sample, this clonotype turned up a few times. This sequence joins TRBV20-1 and TRBJ1-6; 9 nucleotides match TRBD1. Germline CDR1 reads DFQATT; CDR2 reads SNEGSKA (reference sequence). With 1 base clipped from V and 9 bases from J, the junction kept 4 bases outside the gene matches. CDR3 length: 14 amino acids. The chain's CDR3 is CSARAGQGTSPLHF. The CDR3 DNA sequence: TGCAGTGCTAGAGCGGGACAGGGAACTTCACCCCTCCACTTT.

Only a few counts were recorded for this clonotype. The chain links TRBV12-3 or TRBV12-4 to TRBJ2-2, with D possibly matching TRBD2 (6 bases). CDR3 length: 13 amino acids. V lost 7 bases to trimming and J lost 6 bases, with 12 bases between them. The CDR3 spells CASTPGASGELFF. The CDR3, as DNA: TGTGCCAGCACCCCGGGAGCGTCCGGGGAGCTGTTTTTT.

The chain is built from TRBV5-4 and TRBJ2-1; the match to TRBD2 covers 7 bases. Germline assignment: CDR1 SGHNT and CDR2 YYREEE (reference sequence). The CDR3 loop spans 15 amino acids. The ends lost 4 bases at V and 9 bases at J; junction bases unmatched: 13. As DNA, the CDR3 is TGTGCCAGCAGCCTACCCGGGACTACGTGGGGTGAGCAGTTCTTC. It encodes CASSLPGTTWGEQFF.

The table lists this clonotype with a few counts. This rearrangement joins TRBV27 to TRBJ1-2; perhaps TRBD1 as D (5 bases). V was clipped by 4 bases and J by 8 bases, with 11 bases between them. The CDR3 length is 12 residues. Germline values: CDR1 MNHEY, CDR2 SMNVEV (reference sequence). CDR3 sequence reads: CASSSAGRGYTF. In DNA form, the CDR3 reads TGTGCCAGCAGTTCTGCGGGACGGGGCTACACCTTC.

Many counts were recorded for this clonotype. This chain links TRBV6-2 or TRBV6-3 with TRBJ2-3; possible D gene TRBD2, 5 bases. Trimming removed 5 bases at V and 1 base at J, with 16 bases between. The CDR3 has 16 amino acids. The germline CDR1 and CDR2 sequences are MNHEY and SVGEGT. CDR3 bases: TGTGCCAGCAGTCCAGCGGCTAGGTCTGGCACAGATACGCAGTATTTT. Its translation is CASSPAARSGTDTQYF.

In this sample, this clonotype turned up a few times. V usage is TRBV10-3 and J usage is TRBJ2-3, with TRBD2 matching over 13 bases. Germline values: CDR1 ENHRY, CDR2 SYGVKD. The J segment lost 4 bases and the V segment lost 4 bases, leaving 5 bases of the junction unmatched. The CDR3 has 16 amino acids. The CDR3 bases are TGTGCCATCAGTGTCGGGACTAGCGGGAATCCAGATACGCAGTATTTT. It encodes CAISVGTSGNPDTQYF.

V is TRBV28 and J is TRBJ1-2, with 7 bases lining up with TRBD1. Germline CDR1 is MDHEN and CDR2 is SYDVKM. V lost 7 bases to trimming and J lost 5 bases; unmatched junction nucleotides: 13. This CDR3 has 15 residues. CDR3 sequence reads: CASTPRAGGSYGYTF. Here the CDR3 DNA reads TGTGCCAGCACCCCACGGGCAGGGGGTTCTTATGGCTACACCTTC.